This TCR beta chain was identified during a study of blood T cell repertoires in COVID-19. Study overall: The cDNA or gDNA used as material had been derived from T cells, B-cell-depleted T cells, or PBMCs.

CDR3 length: 15 residues. Germline lookup yields CDR1 MNHEY and CDR2 SMNVEV (reference sequence). Between the trimmed V and J ends, which lost 4 bases and 2 bases, there was a span of 12 bases. Using immunoSEQ multiplex PCR, the repertoire was profiled, and TCRdb retains in-frame clones only, with some absent. The sample consists of about 190,000 clones, approximately 80% of them appearing once. The sample taken for sequencing was peripheral blood. The receptor comes from a woman in her forties or fifties with acute or convalescent COVID-19. The chain is built from TRBV27 and TRBJ1-5, with D tentatively TRBD1 (5 bases). CDR3 nucleotides: TGTGCCAGCAGTTCCGCGGGACCGCGCAATCAGCCCCAGCATTTT. It translates to CASSSAGPRNQPQHF.